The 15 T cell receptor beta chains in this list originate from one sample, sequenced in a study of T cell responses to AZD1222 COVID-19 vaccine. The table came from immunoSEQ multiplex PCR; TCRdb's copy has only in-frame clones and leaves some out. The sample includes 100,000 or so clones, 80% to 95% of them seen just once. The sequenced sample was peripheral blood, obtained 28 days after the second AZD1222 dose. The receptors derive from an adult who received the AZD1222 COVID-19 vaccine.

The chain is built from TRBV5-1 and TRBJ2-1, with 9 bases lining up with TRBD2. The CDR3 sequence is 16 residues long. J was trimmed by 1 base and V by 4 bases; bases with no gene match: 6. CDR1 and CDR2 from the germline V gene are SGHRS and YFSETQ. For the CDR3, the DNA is TGCGCCAGCAGCCAAGCTAGCGGGGCTTCCTACAATGAGCAGTTCTTC. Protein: CASSQASGASYNEQFF.

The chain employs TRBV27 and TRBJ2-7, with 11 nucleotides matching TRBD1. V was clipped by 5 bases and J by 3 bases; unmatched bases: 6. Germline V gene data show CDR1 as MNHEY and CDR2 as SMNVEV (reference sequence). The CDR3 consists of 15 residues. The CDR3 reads CASSRGQGAFYEQYF. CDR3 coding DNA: TGTGCCAGCAGTCGTGGACAGGGGGCCTTCTACGAGCAGTACTTC.

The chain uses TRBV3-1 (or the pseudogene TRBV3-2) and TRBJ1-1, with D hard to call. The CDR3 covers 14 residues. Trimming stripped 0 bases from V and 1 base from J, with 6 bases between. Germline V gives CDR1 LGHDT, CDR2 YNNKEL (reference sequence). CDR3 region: CASSQEAANTEAFF. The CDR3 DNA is TGTGCCAGCAGCCAAGAGGCAGCGAACACTGAAGCTTTCTTT.

CDR3 protein: CAWSAGQGEEKLFF. For the CDR3, the DNA is TGTGCCTGGAGTGCGGGACAGGGTGAAGAAAAACTGTTTTTT. The gene calls are TRBV30 and TRBJ1-4, with 9 positions matching TRBD1. The CDR3 has 14 residues. Germline V gives CDR1 GTSNPN, CDR2 SVGIG (reference sequence). Trimming cost V 1 base and J 8 bases; bases outside gene matches: 5.

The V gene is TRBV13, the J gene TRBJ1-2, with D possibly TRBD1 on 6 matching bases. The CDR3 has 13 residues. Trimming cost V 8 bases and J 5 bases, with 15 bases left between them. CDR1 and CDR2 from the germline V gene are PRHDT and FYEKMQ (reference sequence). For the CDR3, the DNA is TGTGCCAGCGACCAGGGGACGGGGTATGGCTACACCTTC. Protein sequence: CASDQGTGYGYTF.

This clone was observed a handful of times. CDR3 sequence: CASSPLWGQGNTEAFF. Here the CDR3 DNA reads TGTGCCAGCAGTCCATTATGGGGACAGGGAAACACTGAAGCTTTCTTT. The V and J genes are TRBV28 and TRBJ1-1, with TRBD1 matching 9 bases. This CDR3 contains 16 residues. Germline V gene data show CDR1 as MDHEN and CDR2 as SYDVKM. V lost 5 bases and J lost 2; bases outside the gene matches: 9.

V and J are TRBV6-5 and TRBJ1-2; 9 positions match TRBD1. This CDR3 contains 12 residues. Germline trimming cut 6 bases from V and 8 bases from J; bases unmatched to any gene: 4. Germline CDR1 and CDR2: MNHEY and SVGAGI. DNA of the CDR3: TGTGCCAGCAGACAGGGGGCTGGCGGCTACACCTTC. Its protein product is CASRQGAGGYTF.

The CDR3 reads CASSIRASGHGDEQFF. CDR3 nucleotide sequence: TGTGCCAGTAGTATAAGGGCTAGCGGGCATGGTGATGAGCAGTTCTTC. The V and J genes are TRBV19 and TRBJ2-1, with 8 bases aligning to TRBD2. CDR1 is LNHDA and CDR2 is SQIVND in the germline V gene (reference sequence). CDR3 length equals 16 residues. Losses at the gene ends were 2 bases for V and 8 bases for J; bases not matched to a gene: 11.

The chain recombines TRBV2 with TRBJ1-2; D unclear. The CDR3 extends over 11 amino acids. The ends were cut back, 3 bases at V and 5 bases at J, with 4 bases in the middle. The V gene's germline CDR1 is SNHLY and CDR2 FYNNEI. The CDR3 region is CASSDSYGYTF. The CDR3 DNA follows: TGTGCCAGCAGTGATAGTTATGGCTACACCTTC.

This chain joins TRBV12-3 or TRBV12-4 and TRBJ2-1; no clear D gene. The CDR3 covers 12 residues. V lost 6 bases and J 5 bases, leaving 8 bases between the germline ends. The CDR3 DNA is TGTGCCAGCAGGGCAGTTAACAATGAGCAGTTCTTC. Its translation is CASRAVNNEQFF.

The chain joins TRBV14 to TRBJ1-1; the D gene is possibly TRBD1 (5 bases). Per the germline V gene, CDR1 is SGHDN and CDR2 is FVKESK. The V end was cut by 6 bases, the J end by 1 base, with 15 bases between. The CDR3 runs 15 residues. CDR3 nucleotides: TGTGCCAGCAGGACCGCAAAGGGGAAGAACACTGAAGCTTTCTTT. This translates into CASRTAKGKNTEAFF.

CDR3 in DNA: TGTGCCAGCTGCCGGGACAGCAACTATGGCTACACCTTC. It specifies CASCRDSNYGYTF. This chain uses TRBV2 with TRBJ1-2; 7 positions match TRBD1. Germline CDR1 and CDR2: SNHLY and FYNNEI. The ends lost 8 bases at V and 2 bases at J; junction bases unmatched: 5. The CDR3 loop spans 13 amino acids.

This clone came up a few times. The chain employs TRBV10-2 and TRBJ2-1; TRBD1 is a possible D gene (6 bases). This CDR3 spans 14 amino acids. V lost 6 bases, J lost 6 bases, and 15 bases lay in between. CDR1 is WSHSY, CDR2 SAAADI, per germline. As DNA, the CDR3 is TGCGCCAGCAGACCGTCTTACAGGGCCAATGAGCAGTTCTTC. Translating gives CASRPSYRANEQFF.

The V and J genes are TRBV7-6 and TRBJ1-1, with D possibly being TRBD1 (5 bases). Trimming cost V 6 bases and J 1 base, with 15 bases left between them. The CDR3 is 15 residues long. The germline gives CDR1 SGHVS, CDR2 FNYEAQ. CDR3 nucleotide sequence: TGTGCCAGCAGTGGATACAGGTCTGGGAACACTGAAGCTTTCTTT. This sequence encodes CASSGYRSGNTEAFF.

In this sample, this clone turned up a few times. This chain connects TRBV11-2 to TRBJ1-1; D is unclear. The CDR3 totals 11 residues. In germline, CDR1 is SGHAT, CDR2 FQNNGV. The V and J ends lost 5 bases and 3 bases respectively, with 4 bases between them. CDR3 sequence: CASSPDTEAFF. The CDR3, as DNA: TGTGCCAGCAGCCCCGACACTGAAGCTTTCTTT.